These 24 T cell receptor beta chains originate from one sample sequenced in a study of T cells after posttransplantation cyclophosphamide. Data came from immunoSEQ multiplex PCR; TCRdb stores just in-frame clones and leaves some out. The data show around 44,000 clones, none appearing only once, with more than 2% held by the ten largest. The sequenced sample consisted of PBMCs. These receptors came from a man aged 40-49 years in good health, CMV-negative, and a related stem cell transplant donor.

In this sample, this clone turned up many times. This chain joins TRBV9 and TRBJ2-5; 10 bases agree with TRBD1. The CDR3 has 15 residues. J was trimmed by 5 bases and V by 4 bases; bases with no gene match: 8. Germline lookup yields CDR1 SGDLS and CDR2 YYNGEE. The DNA for the CDR3 is TGTGCCAGCAGCCCGCGACAGGGGGCGGGGGAGACCCAGTACTTC. Translation gives CASSPRQGAGETQYF.

There are many counts of this clone. This chain connects TRBV19 to TRBJ2-2, with D perhaps matching TRBD2 (6 bases). The CDR3 spans 13 residues. Deletions cut 5 bases from V and 6 bases from J, with 10 bases between. Germline lookup yields CDR1 LNHDA and CDR2 SQIVND (reference sequence). CDR3 nucleotide sequence: TGTGCCAGTAGTCCGGGAGCCCCCGGGGAGCTGTTTTTT. It specifies CASSPGAPGELFF.

There are many counts of this clone. J is TRBJ2-2 and V is TRBV6-8, with 8 bases fitting TRBD1. The CDR3 runs to 14 residues. Trimming took 5 bases from V and 7 from J; bases not matched to a gene: 6. CDR1 is MNHGY, CDR2 SAAAGT, per germline. The CDR3 sequence is CASSVTGAGGELFF. The CDR3, as DNA: TGTGCCAGCAGTGTGACAGGGGCTGGCGGGGAGCTGTTTTTT.

This clone has at least ten counts. This rearrangement joins TRBV15 to TRBJ2-7, with 10 bases identical to TRBD1. The CDR3 is made up of 14 amino acids. CDR1 is LNHNV and CDR2 is YYDKDF in the germline V gene (reference sequence). With V trimmed by 9 bases and J by 6 bases, 11 bases remained unmatched. CDR3 protein: CATNSGTGEGEQYF. The CDR3 nucleotides are TGTGCCACTAACTCCGGGACAGGGGAGGGCGAGCAGTACTTC.

This clone was counted many times. The chain employs TRBV6-6 and TRBJ2-3; 8 positions match TRBD1. CDR1 and CDR2 from the germline V gene are MNHNY and SVGAGI (reference sequence). The V segment lost 6 bases and the J segment 2 bases; nucleotides outside the gene matches: 1. The CDR3 contains 13 residues. This CDR3 reads CASRQGATDTQYF. Written as DNA, the CDR3 is TGTGCCAGCAGGCAGGGGGCCACAGATACGCAGTATTTT.

This clone has at least ten counts. The chain uses TRBV5-1 and TRBJ2-5; the D is unclear. CDR3 size: 12 residues. The V end was cut by 0 bases, the J end by 2 bases, with 2 bases between. Germline lookup yields CDR1 SGHRS and CDR2 YFSETQ. As DNA, the CDR3 is TGCGCCAGCAGCTTGGCACAAGAGACCCAGTACTTC. Its protein is CASSLAQETQYF.

At least ten counts were recorded for this clone. V gene TRBV2 combines with J gene TRBJ1-4, with 8 bases fitting TRBD1. Germline CDR1 and CDR2: SNHLY and FYNNEI. The J segment lost 1 base and the V segment lost 6 bases, leaving 7 bases of the junction unmatched. CDR3 length: 16 amino acids. The CDR3 bases are TGTGCCAGCAGCACAAAACAGGGGGGAACTAATGAAAAACTGTTTTTT. It encodes CASSTKQGGTNEKLFF. The full variable domain, with the rest looked up from reference TRBV2 and TRBJ1-4, is EPEVTQTPSHQVTQMGQEVILRCVPISNHLYFYWYRQILGQKVEFLVSFYNNEISEKSEIFDDQFSVERPDGSNFTLKIRSTKLEDSAMYFCASSTKQGGTNEKLFFGSGTQLSVL.

This clone was seen repeatedly, ten times or more. The chain employs TRBV5-4 and TRBJ1-5, with 10 bases that match TRBD1. The V gene's germline CDR1 is SGHNT and CDR2 YYREEE (reference sequence). The CDR3 spans 15 residues. V lost 0 bases to trimming and J lost 5 bases; unmatched junction nucleotides: 2. The CDR3: CASSLGQGADQPQHF. CDR3 DNA sequence: TGTGCCAGCAGCTTGGGACAGGGGGCGGATCAGCCCCAGCATTTT.

This clone was seen many times. The chain uses TRBV9 and TRBJ2-1, with TRBD2 identical over 8 bases. The CDR3 is 17 amino acids. Germline V gene lookup returns CDR1 SGDLS and CDR2 YYNGEE. Trimming removed 0 bases from V and 5 bases from J; junction bases left unmatched: 10. The CDR3 coding sequence is TGTGCCAGCAGCGTAGAAGAGGGCGGGAGGACCCACAATGAGCAGTTCTTC. It is translated as CASSVEEGGRTHNEQFF. The complete variable domain, with remaining parts taken from reference TRBV9 and TRBJ2-1, reads DSGVTQTPKHLITATGQRVTLRCSPRSGDLSVYWYQQSLDQGLQFLIQYYNGEERAKGNILERFSAQQFPDLHSELNLSSLELGDSALYFCASSVEEGGRTHNEQFFGPGTRLTVL.

Only a few counts were recorded for this clone. This rearrangement joins TRBV28 to TRBJ2-1; TRBD2 might be the D (5 bases). Germline V gene sequence: CDR1 MDHEN, CDR2 SYDVKM. The CDR3 consists of 14 residues. V shed 6 bases and J shed 0 bases, with 9 bases lying between them. For the CDR3, the DNA is TGTGCCAGCAGGCCGGGAAGCTCCTACAATGAGCAGTTCTTC. It codes for CASRPGSSYNEQFF.

The table lists this clone with many counts. The chain carries TRBV4-1 and TRBJ1-5; D perhaps matches TRBD1 (5 bases). CDR3 length: 16 residues. Germline V gene sequence: CDR1 MGHRA, CDR2 YSYEKL. Trimming cost V 0 bases and J 9 bases, with 18 bases left between them. CDR3 in DNA: TGCGCCAGCAGCCAAGATAACGTAGGAGGGGCAGGGCCCCAGCATTTT. Its translation: CASSQDNVGGAGPQHF.

This clone was seen ten or more times. The CDR3 loop reads CASSYGASGMNTEAFF. In DNA form, the CDR3 reads TGTGCCAGCAGTTACGGTGCCAGTGGTATGAACACTGAAGCTTTCTTT. The chain employs TRBV6-6 and TRBJ1-1; D call uncertain. CDR1 is MNHNY, CDR2 SVGAGI, per germline (reference sequence). The CDR3 loop spans 16 amino acids. V was trimmed by 2 bases and J by 0 bases, leaving 13 bases between them.

This sequence joins TRBV19 and TRBJ2-7, with 10 nucleotides matching TRBD1. V trimming: 11 bases; J trimming: 2 bases; junction bases outside the gene matches: 3. The CDR3 contains 12 residues. The germline CDR1 and CDR2 sequences are LNHDA and SQIVND (reference sequence). The CDR3 here is CAAGTGAYEQYF. The CDR3 DNA reads TGTGCCGCCGGGACAGGGGCCTACGAGCAGTACTTC.

This clone showed up just a few times. This chain uses TRBV14 with TRBJ2-7; 7 nucleotides agree with TRBD2. J was trimmed by 5 bases and V by 0 bases; bases with no gene match: 10. Per germline, CDR1 SGHDN and CDR2 FVKESK. The length of the CDR3 is 16 residues. The CDR3 here is CASSQDSPSGPHEQYV. The CDR3 region has the DNA TGTGCCAGCAGCCAAGATAGCCCTAGCGGTCCTCACGAGCAGTACGTC.

This clone was seen at least ten times. CDR3 in DNA: TGTGCCAGCAGCTTTACTAGTCTAGATACGCAGTATTTT. As protein: CASSFTSLDTQYF. J is TRBJ2-3 and V is TRBV11-2; a possible D gene is TRBD2 (5 bases). Germline V gene sequence: CDR1 SGHAT, CDR2 FQNNGV. Trimming stripped 3 bases from V and 5 bases from J, with 9 bases between. The CDR3 is made up of 13 amino acids.

The rearrangement joins TRBV11-1 to TRBJ2-1, with 10 positions matching TRBD2. The CDR3 is 18 amino acids. The junction had 11 bases not matched to a gene; V was cut back by 3 bases and J by 3 bases. CDR1 SGHAT and CDR2 FQDESV come from the germline V gene (reference sequence). Here the CDR3 reads CASSFLAGVFGNYNEQFF. The CDR3 bases are TGTGCCAGCAGCTTCCTAGCGGGAGTATTTGGGAACTACAATGAGCAGTTCTTC.

The table lists this clone with many counts. This chain links TRBV30 with TRBJ2-1; 11 bases match TRBD2. The CDR3 covers 16 residues. The V gene end was trimmed by 0 bases and the J gene end by 7 bases; junction bases not matched to a gene: 8. CDR1 and CDR2 (germline): GTSNPN, SVGIG (reference sequence). Here the CDR3 reads CAWSVLASGRWNEQFF. As DNA, the CDR3 is TGTGCCTGGAGTGTTTTAGCTAGCGGGAGGTGGAATGAGCAGTTCTTC.

This clone was recorded at least ten times. The J gene is TRBJ2-5, the V gene TRBV5-6; 7 positions agree with TRBD1. Trimming at V came to 2 bases and at J to 3 bases, leaving 7 bases not matched to a gene. This CDR3 has 15 amino acids. Germline V gives CDR1 SGHDT, CDR2 YYEEEE. For the CDR3, the DNA is TGTGCCAGCAGCTTCGGACAGGCCGATAAAGAGACCCAGTACTTC. Its protein is CASSFGQADKETQYF.

This clone was counted many times. V gene TRBV7-8 combines with J gene TRBJ2-5, with 13 bases fitting TRBD2. The CDR3 covers 16 residues. V lost 1 base, J lost 3 bases, and 2 bases stayed unmatched. CDR1 SGHVS and CDR2 FQNEAQ come from the germline V gene. CDR3 residues: CASSLGGLAGKETQYF. As DNA, the CDR3 is TGTGCCAGCAGCTTAGGGGGACTAGCGGGGAAAGAGACCCAGTACTTC.

This clone was seen repeatedly, ten times or more. The rearrangement uses TRBV5-4 and TRBJ2-5, with TRBD2 identical over 7 bases. CDR1 and CDR2 (germline): SGHNT, YYREEE (reference sequence). The CDR3 runs 15 residues. Trimming at V came to 4 bases and at J to 5 bases, leaving 11 bases not matched to a gene. Written as DNA, the CDR3 is TGTGCCAGCAGCCCCCAGACTAGCATATCGGAGACCCAGTACTTC. This translates into CASSPQTSISETQYF.

This clone was detected many times. The chain joins TRBV27 to TRBJ2-7, with D hard to call. The CDR3 length is 12 residues. Trimming removed 2 bases from V and 7 bases from J, with 9 bases in between. The germline CDR1 and CDR2 sequences are MNHEY and SMNVEV (reference sequence). The CDR3 loop is CASSLRGREQYF. CDR3 nucleotide sequence: TGTGCCAGCAGTTTACGTGGTCGGGAGCAGTACTTC.

This clone was observed at least ten times. The gene calls are TRBV2 and TRBJ1-1, with 8 bases lining up with TRBD1. The J segment lost 4 bases and the V segment lost 7 bases, leaving 8 bases of the junction unmatched. CDR3 size: 14 residues. CDR1 SNHLY and CDR2 FYNNEI come from the germline V gene. The CDR3 sequence: CASTRGRDSTEAFF. The CDR3 nucleotides are TGTGCCAGCACCAGGGGGCGCGATAGCACTGAAGCTTTCTTT.

V and J are TRBV27 and TRBJ2-7, with TRBD1 as a possible D gene (6 bases). The CDR3 sequence is 13 residues long. V lost 1 base and J lost 4, with 8 bases in between. The germline CDR1 and CDR2 sequences are MNHEY and SMNVEV (reference sequence). The CDR3 is CASSLYRGYEQYV. The CDR3, as DNA: TGTGCCAGCAGTTTATATAGGGGGTACGAGCAGTACGTC.

In its sample, this clone was seen many times. The chain couples TRBV5-1 to TRBJ2-1; TRBD2 is a possible D gene (5 bases). The CDR3 is made up of 15 amino acids. CDR1 is SGHRS, CDR2 YFSETQ, per germline. Trimming pared 7 bases from V and 0 bases from J, leaving 14 bases between. This CDR3 is CASDLAPSSYNEQFF. The CDR3 DNA reads as TGCGCCAGCGACTTAGCGCCCAGCTCCTACAATGAGCAGTTCTTC.